These 24 T cell receptor beta chains were all obtained from the same sample, sequenced in a study of CD4 and CD8 cells across lung adenocarcinoma regions. MiXCR was run by TCRdb on the PCR reads, yielding one entry per CDR3 protein. Of roughly 17,000 distinct CDR3 sequences listed, approximately 50% are singletons. The sequencing input was CD8+ T cells from the center of a lung tumor. These receptor sequences come from a female donor with lung adenocarcinoma. The CD4 and CD8 labels of this study may be unreliable.

The V gene is TRBV6-1, the J gene TRBJ2-5, with 9 bases matching TRBD2. With 8 bases clipped from V and 11 bases from J, the junction kept 21 bases outside the gene matches. The CDR3 spans 16 residues. Germline V gene sequence: CDR1 MNHNS, CDR2 SASEGT. CDR3 amino acids: CASGGSGGPDPDTQYF. The CDR3 DNA reads TGTGCCAGCGGGGGTAGCGGGGGCCCAGACCCAGATACGCAGTACTTC.

The genes are TRBV6-5 and TRBJ2-1; the D is unclear. Trimming shortened V by 4 bases and J by 2 bases, and 3 bases separated the two germline ends. The CDR3 covers 12 residues. The germline V gene encodes CDR1 MNHEY and CDR2 SVGAGI. In DNA form, the CDR3 reads TGTGCCAGCAGTTCCCCCTACAATGAGCAGTTCTTC. This encodes CASSSPYNEQFF.

This clonotype was recorded many times. The chain recombines TRBV6-2 or TRBV6-3 with TRBJ2-5; possible D gene TRBD2, 6 bases. The DNA end favors TRBJ2-7, so the J call may be wrong. Germline CDR1 MNHEY, CDR2 SVGEGT. The CDR3 covers 14 residues. The CDR3 is CATRLPERAYEQYF. The CDR3 bases are TGTGCCACCAGACTCCCCGAGCGGGCCTACGAGCAGTACTTC.

There are many counts of this clonotype. The chain couples TRBV11-2 to TRBJ1-2, with 11 bases that match TRBD1. The V gene end was trimmed by 4 bases and the J gene end by 4 bases; junction bases not matched to a gene: 2. CDR3 length: 14 amino acids. CDR1 and CDR2 from the germline V gene are SGHAT and FQNNGV. The CDR3 DNA sequence: TGTGCCAGCAGCTGGGACAGGGGGGTCTATGGCTACACCTTC. Protein product: CASSWDRGVYGYTF. Supplemented by reference TRBV11-2 and TRBJ1-2, the full variable domain reads EAGVAQSPRYKIIEKRQSVAFWCNPISGHATLYWYQQILGQGPKLLIQFQNNGVVDDSQLPKDRFSAERLKGVDSTLKIQPAKLEDSAVYLCASSWDRGVYGYTFGSGTRLTVV.

The V and J genes are TRBV6-1 and TRBJ2-4, with 8 positions matching TRBD2. V lost 6 bases, J lost 13 bases, and 17 bases stayed unmatched. CDR1 and CDR2 (germline): MNHNS, SASEGT. There are 15 residues in the CDR3. CDR3 in amino acids: CASRSGTRARNTQYF. The CDR3 DNA is TGTGCCAGCAGGTCGGGGACTAGAGCCAGAAACACGCAGTACTTC.

The genes are TRBV6-5 and TRBJ2-1, with D possibly matching TRBD1 (5 bases). Germline values: CDR1 MNHEY, CDR2 SVGAGI. With 4 bases removed from V and 3 bases from J, the gap between germline ends came to 22 bases. The CDR3 spans 18 residues. CDR3 coding DNA: TGTGCCAGCAGTTCCGACAGCCTCGGTCCAAGCTTCTACAATGAGCAGTTCTTC. As protein: CASSSDSLGPSFYNEQFF.

About this clonotype itself: The junction does not match germline at one end; this may be a read error. This chain links TRBV15 with TRBJ2-3; D assignment may be TRBD1 or TRBD2 (6 bases each). Germline V CDR1 and CDR2: LNHNV, YYDKDF (reference sequence). The CDR3 sequence is 15 residues long. This chain's CDR3 is CASSGRLGAKDTQYF. The CDR3 nucleotides read TGTGCCAGCAGCGGGCGGCTGGGGGCCAAAGATACGCAGTATTTC.

The chain recombines TRBV7-6 with TRBJ2-2; a possible D gene is TRBD1 (6 bases). V was shortened by 5 bases and J by 6 bases, with 13 bases between the two germline ends. The germline CDR1 and CDR2 sequences are SGHVS and FNYEAQ. The CDR3 consists of 14 residues. The CDR3: CASSLDSSAGELFF. CDR3 nucleotides: TGTGCCAGCAGCCTGGACAGTTCGGCCGGGGAGCTGTTTTTT. The full variable domain, completed using reference TRBV7-6 and TRBJ2-2, is GAGVSQSPRYKVTKRGQDVALRCDPISGHVSLYWYRQALGQGPEFLTYFNYEAQQDKSGLPNDRFSAERPEGSISTLTIQRTEQRDSAMYRCASSLDSSAGELFFGEGSRLTVL.

V is TRBV7-2 and J is TRBJ2-4; D uncertain. The length of the CDR3 is 13 residues. From germline, CDR1 is SGHTA and CDR2 FQGNSA. V shed 1 base and J shed 6 bases, with 7 bases lying between them. The CDR3 region has the DNA TGTGCCAGCAGCTTAGAAGATGGAAACATTCAGTACTTC. Residues: CASSLEDGNIQYF.

The gene calls are TRBV24-1 and TRBJ2-5; tentatively, D is TRBD1 (5 bases). Germline CDR1 and CDR2: KGHDR and SFDVKD. Trimming took off 6 bases at V and 0 bases at J, with 13 bases between the two ends. The CDR3 extends over 15 amino acids. The CDR3 bases are TGTGCCACCAGTCCGACAGATAAGTACCAAGAGACCCAGTACTTC. This sequence encodes CATSPTDKYQETQYF.

Regarding this clonotype: The junction departs from germline at one end; a sequencing error may be responsible. The CDR3 reads CASSRDALETQYF. CDR3 DNA: TGCGCCAGCAGCCGGGACGCCCTCGAGACGCAGTATTTC. V gene TRBV4-1 combines with J gene TRBJ2-3; possibly TRBD1 or TRBD2 for D (5 bases each). Germline loops: CDR1 MGHRA, CDR2 YSYEKL. The length of the CDR3 is 13 residues.

The table lists this clonotype with many counts. The V call is TRBV27, the J call TRBJ2-3; D unclear. Trimming cost V 8 bases and J 4 bases, with 7 bases left between them. Germline V gives CDR1 MNHEY, CDR2 SMNVEV (reference sequence). CDR3 size: 11 residues. The CDR3 coding sequence is TGTGCCAGCGGTCCTCCAGATACGCAGTATTTT. Translation gives CASGPPDTQYF.

This clonotype is labeled as medium-sized. The rearrangement uses TRBV6-5 and TRBJ2-2, with TRBD1 identical over 8 bases. Germline V gene sequence: CDR1 MNHEY, CDR2 SVGAGI. The CDR3 covers 15 residues. The junction had 2 bases not matched to a gene; V was cut back by 4 bases and J by 1 base. CDR3 DNA: TGTGCCAGCAGTTGGGGACAGGAGAACACCGGGGAGCTGTTTTTT. This gives the protein CASSWGQENTGELFF.

The chain recombines TRBV6-5 with TRBJ1-2; D unclear. V dropped 6 bases and J dropped 5 bases, with 1 base sitting between them. The CDR3 is 9 amino acids. From germline, CDR1 is MNHEY and CDR2 SVGAGI. The CDR3 loop is CASRYGYTF. The CDR3 DNA reads TGTGCCAGCAGGTATGGCTACACCTTC.

The chain joins TRBV6-1 to TRBJ2-3; TRBD2 matches 7 bases. The V gene end was trimmed by 6 bases and the J gene end by 6 bases; junction bases not matched to a gene: 15. The CDR3 is 16 amino acids. CDR1 and CDR2 (germline): MNHNS, SASEGT. CDR3 nucleotide sequence: TGTGCCAGCAGGGGCCGGGGGGACCGTGGCCGTGATACGCAGTATTTT. Protein: CASRGRGDRGRDTQYF.

The V and J genes are TRBV6-5 and TRBJ2-1; 11 nucleotides agree with TRBD2. The DNA matches TRBJ2-2 better at its end, which makes the J call doubtful. The germline V gene encodes CDR1 MNHEY and CDR2 SVGAGI. The CDR3 has 15 amino acids. Here the CDR3 DNA reads TGTGCCAGCAGATTCTCCGGGACTAGCGGCAAGGAGCTGTTTTTT. Its protein is CASRFSGTSGKELFF.

This clonotype appeared many times. This chain uses TRBV6-1 with TRBJ2-1, with TRBD1 identical over 9 bases. This CDR3 has 13 residues. J gave up 8 bases and V 5 bases, and 4 bases lay outside the gene matches. Germline CDR1 reads MNHNS; CDR2 reads SASEGT. The CDR3 nucleotides are TGTGCCAGCAGTCGACAGGGGGTGGATGAGCAGTTCTTC. Its translation: CASSRQGVDEQFF.

This clonotype is deemed medium-sized (0.01 to 0.1%). The V and J genes are TRBV6-1 and TRBJ1-2; possibly TRBD1 for D (5 bases). CDR1 and CDR2 from the germline V gene are MNHNS and SASEGT. Trimming left V 7 bases short and J 7 bases short, with 13 bases between. The CDR3 sequence is 12 residues long. CDR3 coding DNA: TGTGCCAGCACCCGGGGCGCATTTGGCTACACCTTC. The encoded protein is CASTRGAFGYTF.

Details on this clonotype: The germline gene is not matched at one end of the junction; a read error may be the cause. The CDR3 sequence: CAGSGGGGQETQYF. In nucleotides, the CDR3 is TGTGCCGGCAGCGGGGGCGGAGGCCAAGAGACCCAGTACTTC. The rearrangement links TRBV6-1 to TRBJ2-5, with 8 bases lining up with TRBD2. The CDR3 spans 14 residues. The germline CDR1 and CDR2 sequences are MNHNS and SASEGT.

For this clonotype: An end of the junction differs from the germline gene, which may be a read error. The chain joins TRBV6-1 to TRBJ2-3, with 10 bases that match TRBD2. CDR1 is MNHNS, CDR2 SASEGT, per germline. This CDR3 is 15 amino acids long. This CDR3 is CASSPSGGGQNMQYF. The CDR3 DNA reads TGTGCCAGCAGTCCGAGCGGGGGGGGACAAAATATGCAGTATTTC.

This chain joins TRBV3-1 and TRBJ2-3; tentative D call: TRBD2 (5 bases). V lost 4 bases and J lost 0, with 11 bases in between. This CDR3 has 15 residues. Germline V gives CDR1 LGHDT, CDR2 YNNKEL (reference sequence). This chain's CDR3 is CASSPLGGSTDTQYF. For the CDR3, the DNA is TGTGCCAGCAGCCCGCTGGGCGGGAGCACAGATACGCAGTATTTT.

V gene TRBV6-5 combines with J gene TRBJ2-7; D assignment may be TRBD1 or TRBD2 (5 bases each). Germline V gene sequence: CDR1 MNHEY, CDR2 SVGAGI. The V gene lost 2 bases and the J gene lost 2 bases, with 10 bases spanning the gap. The CDR3 has 14 amino acids. The CDR3 region is CASSYGARAYEQYF. The CDR3, as DNA: TGTGCCAGCAGTTACGGGGCGCGGGCCTACGAGCAGTACTTC.

This clonotype was detected ten times or more. Here the CDR3 DNA reads TGCGCCAGCAGCCAAGAAAAGGTAGCGGGGGCAGGGGAGACCCAGTACTTC. Amino acids: CASSQEKVAGAGETQYF. This chain uses TRBV4-1 with TRBJ2-5; 9 positions agree with TRBD2. Per the germline V gene, CDR1 is MGHRA and CDR2 is YSYEKL. This CDR3 is 17 amino acids long. Trimming removed 0 bases from V and 5 bases from J; junction bases left unmatched: 10.

This clonotype was detected only once. J is TRBJ2-4 and V is TRBV6-1; TRBD2 is a possible D gene (7 bases). The V and J ends lost 11 bases and 13 bases respectively, with 30 bases between them. CDR3 length: 15 residues. Germline V gene data show CDR1 as MNHNS and CDR2 as SASEGT. CDR3 sequence: CARGPRGGAKDTQYF. The DNA of the CDR3 is TGTGCCCGCGGTCCGAGGGGGGGGGCCAAAGACACGCAGTACTTC.